This paragraph covers one TCR beta chain sequence. Its target antigen remains unknown. No base qualities exist here, and no much larger clone lies one base off it. Based on the germline V gene, the CDR1 and CDR2 sequences are LGHNA and YSLEER. The junction shows trimming of 2 bases on V and 4 bases on J, plus 8 bases between the germline ends. Including cysteine and phenylalanine, the CDR3 has 13 amino acids. The read is trimmed to its CDR3 DNA, 39 bases read in frame from base 1. The library was prepared using 5' RACE. The listed sequencing device is Illumina HiSeq 2500. A second about 7 to 12 cycle PCR used a sample-barcoded 5' primer and a J-beta primer mix. Each TCR beta cDNA molecule received a unique molecular identifier from a template-switch 5' adaptor carrying 12 random nucleotides. Each sample yielded at least 2.5 million CDR3-containing paired-end reads. First-strand cDNA synthesis was performed from all RNA using the Mint cDNA synthesis kit, with priming by a TRBC-specific oligonucleotide. Following uracil-DNA glycosylase treatment, a first 18-cycle PCR with universal primers M1SS and BC2_uni_R was performed on all cDNA. Per the authors' processing: For normalization, 1 million high-quality reads were randomly selected from each sample, with every read carrying a distinct molecular identifier. Reads with shared molecular identifiers were discarded instead of being binned into consensus sequences. MiTCR, run with a Q25 quality threshold and the strictest error-elimination algorithm, handled CDR3 identification, clonotype clustering and error correction. A nonparametric unseen species model with Euler transformation was used to estimate a lower bound on total TCR beta diversity. TCRdb reran the public reads through fastp at Q25 and MiXCR, keeping productive beta chains. Identical CDR3 proteins give one entry, which carries the most common genes and DNA. These V and J calls are TCRdb output, not the study's own analysis. For this sample there are hundreds of thousands of distinct CDR3 sequences; 40% to 50% appear just once. The ten most abundant clones make up about a fifth of the sample.

This sample was included in a study of blood T cells in healthy people across ages (dated by TCRdb to the mid-2010s). For the study in its entirety: In model experiments, roughly one uniquely barcoded TCR beta cDNA molecule per two T cells was captured by template switching. Donors were grouped into four age groups: young (average roughly 16 years), middle-aged (less than 40), aged (around 60) and long-lived (just over 80). To avoid experimental bias, donors of different ages were randomly spread across the sequencing lanes. The study analyzed two additional independent replicas of 1 million unique cDNA reads from the same blood draw for two donors, one aged 18 to 29 and one aged 80 or older. Using deep sequencing normalized with unique cDNA molecular identifiers, the study measured how TCR beta repertoire diversity changes with age.

What the authors observed across the whole study: Compared with the aged group, the long-lived group had more naive CD4+ T cells, fewer expanded clones and increased TCR diversity, suggesting age selection. Bulk unsorted PBMC profiling prevented conclusive comparison of naive and antigen-experienced compartments. Because donor CMV infection status was unknown, age-related changes in expanded clonotypes were potentially confounded. A strong correlation was found between observed TCR beta diversity and the percentage of naive T cells measured by flow cytometry. As age increased, observed TCR beta diversity per million T cells dropped in a roughly linear way, and a significant reduction was already evident by age 40. Estimates of total diversity based on one million sequenced T cells were considered lower bounds and underestimates.

The donors were around 39 Caucasian individuals from Russia, aged about 6 to 100 years, who were systemically healthy. Ten milliliters of peripheral blood were drawn from each donor into EDTA-treated Vacutainer tubes. Ficoll-Paque density-gradient centrifugation was used to isolate PBMCs, with at least 7 million per sample. Trizol reagent was used to extract total RNA from PBMCs, with at least 6 micrograms per sample. For every donor, flow cytometry on a PBMC aliquot measured the percentage of naive CD45RAhigh/CD27high T cells. The sequence derives from a man aged 60-69 years in good health. The chain couples TRBV4-3 to TRBJ2-5; the D gene remains uncertain. Sequences were obtained from blood. The bases read TGCGCCAGCAGCCAAACCGAAGGAGAGACCCAGTACTTC. The translation is CASSQTEGETQYF.